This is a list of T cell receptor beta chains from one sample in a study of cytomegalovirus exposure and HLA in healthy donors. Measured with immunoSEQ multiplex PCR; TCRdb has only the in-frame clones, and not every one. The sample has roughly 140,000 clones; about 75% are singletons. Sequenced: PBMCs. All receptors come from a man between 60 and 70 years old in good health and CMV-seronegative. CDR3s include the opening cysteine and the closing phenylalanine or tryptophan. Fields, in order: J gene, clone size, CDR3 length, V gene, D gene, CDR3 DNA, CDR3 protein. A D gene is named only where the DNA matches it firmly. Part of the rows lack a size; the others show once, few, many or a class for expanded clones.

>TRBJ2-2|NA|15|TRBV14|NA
TGTGCCAGCAGCCAAGCCAGGGCTAACACCGGGGAGCTGTTTTTT
CASSQARANTGELFF
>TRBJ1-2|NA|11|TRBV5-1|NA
TGCGCCAGCAGCCCTGGAGGTGGCTACACCTTC
CASSPGGGYTF
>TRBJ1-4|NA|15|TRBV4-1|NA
TGCGCCAGCAGCCAAGATTACGGGGCTAATGAAAAACTGTTTTTT
CASSQDYGANEKLFF
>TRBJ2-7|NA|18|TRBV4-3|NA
TGCGCCAGCAGCCAAGATCTGATTGGGGGACACCGCTCCTACGAGCAGTACTTC
CASSQDLIGGHRSYEQYF
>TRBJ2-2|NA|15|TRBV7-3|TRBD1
TGTGCCAGCAGCCCGCTGGGACAGGGGACCGGGGAGCTGTTTTTT
CASSPLGQGTGELFF
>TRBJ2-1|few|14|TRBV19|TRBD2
TGTGCCAGTAGAGACAGCGGGAGGGCCCGAGAGCAGTTCTTC
CASRDSGRAREQFF
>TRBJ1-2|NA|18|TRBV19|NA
TGTGCCAGTAGTATACGGGGTCCGCTCCTACTCCGTAACTATGGCTACACCTTC
CASSIRGPLLLRNYGYTF
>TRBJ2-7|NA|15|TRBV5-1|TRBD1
TGCGCCAGCAGCTTGGTCACAGGGGGCGGCTACGAGCAGTACTTC
CASSLVTGGGYEQYF
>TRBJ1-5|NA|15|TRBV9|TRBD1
TGTGCCAGCAGCCCCGGGACAGGGGCGAGTCGGGCCCAGCATTTT
CASSPGTGASRAQHF
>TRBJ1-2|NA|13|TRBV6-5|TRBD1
TGTGCCAGCAGCCCGACAGGGTTCTATGGCTACACCTTC
CASSPTGFYGYTF
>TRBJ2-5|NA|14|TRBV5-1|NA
TGCGCCAGCAATATCGACTACAACCAAGAGACCCAGTACTTC
CASNIDYNQETQYF
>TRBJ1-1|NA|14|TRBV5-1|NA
TGCGCCAGCAGCTTGGAGGGAGGGCAGACTGAAGCTTTCTTT
CASSLEGGQTEAFF